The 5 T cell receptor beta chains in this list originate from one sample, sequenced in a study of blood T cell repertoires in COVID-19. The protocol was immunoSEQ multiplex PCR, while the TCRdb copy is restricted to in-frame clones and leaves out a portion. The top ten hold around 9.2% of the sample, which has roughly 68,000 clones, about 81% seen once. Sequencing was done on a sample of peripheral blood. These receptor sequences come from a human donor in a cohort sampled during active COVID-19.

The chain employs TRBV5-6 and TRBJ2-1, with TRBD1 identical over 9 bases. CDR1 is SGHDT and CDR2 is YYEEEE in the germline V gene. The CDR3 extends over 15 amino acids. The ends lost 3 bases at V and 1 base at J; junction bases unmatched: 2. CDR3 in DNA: TGTGCCAGCAGCTGGGGACAGGGATCCTACAATGAGCAGTTCTTC. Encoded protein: CASSWGQGSYNEQFF.

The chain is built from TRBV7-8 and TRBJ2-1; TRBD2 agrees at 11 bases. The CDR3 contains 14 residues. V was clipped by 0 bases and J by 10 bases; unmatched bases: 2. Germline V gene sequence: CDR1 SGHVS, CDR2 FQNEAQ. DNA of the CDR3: TGTGCCAGCAGCTTAGCCCGACTAGCGGGGGAGCAGTTCTTC. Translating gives CASSLARLAGEQFF.

The CDR3: CASSPRTGGNTEAFF. Here the CDR3 DNA reads TGCGCCAGCAGCCCTCGGACAGGGGGGAACACTGAAGCTTTCTTT. The chain couples TRBV5-1 to TRBJ1-1, with 10 bases lining up with TRBD1. The V gene end was trimmed by 4 bases and the J gene end by 1 base; junction bases not matched to a gene: 4. The germline CDR1 and CDR2 sequences are SGHRS and YFSETQ. CDR3 length: 15 amino acids. Variable domain in full (rest from reference TRBV5-1 and TRBJ1-1): KAGVTQTPRYLIKTRGQQVTLSCSPISGHRSVSWYQQTPGQGLQFLFEYFSETQRNKGNFPGRFSGRQFSNSRSEMNVSTLELGDSALYLCASSPRTGGNTEAFFGQGTRLTVV.

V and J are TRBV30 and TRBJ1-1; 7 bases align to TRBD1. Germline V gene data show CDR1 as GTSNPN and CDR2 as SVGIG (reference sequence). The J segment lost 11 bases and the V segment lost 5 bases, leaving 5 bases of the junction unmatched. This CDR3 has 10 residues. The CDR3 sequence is CAWAGTEAFF. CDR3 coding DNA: TGTGCCTGGGCCGGGACAGAGGCTTTCTTT.

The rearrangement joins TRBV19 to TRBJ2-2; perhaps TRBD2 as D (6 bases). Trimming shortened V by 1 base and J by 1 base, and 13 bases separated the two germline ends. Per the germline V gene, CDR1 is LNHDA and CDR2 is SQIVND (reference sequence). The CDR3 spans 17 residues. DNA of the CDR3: TGTGCCAGTAGTATAGTTAAAAGCGGGCTGAACACCGGGGAGCTGTTTTTT. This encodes CASSIVKSGLNTGELFF.